This TCR beta chain was obtained from a study of T cells after yellow fever vaccination. Findings of the study overall: Weaker overall was a secondary response that nonetheless peaked faster, on day 5 versus 15. Post-booster repertoires again held most primary-vaccination clones (just under 97% CD4, roughly 88% CD8).

Per germline, CDR1 LGHDT and CDR2 YNNKEL (reference sequence). The ends were cut back, 4 bases at V and 5 bases at J, with 15 bases in the middle. The CDR3 is made up of 15 amino acids. UMIs and a universal primer site were added when TCR cDNA was made by 5'RACE template switching. A single record per CDR3 protein comes from TCRdb applying MiXCR to the 5' RACE reads. The data contain 400,000 or so distinct CDR3 sequences, about 6% of them singletons. As to this clonotype: The antigen remains undetermined. A much more abundant neighbour one base away suggests this may be a read error.

The material was PBMCs, obtained 5 days after the yellow fever booster vaccination. The rearrangement joins TRBV3-1 to TRBJ2-1; D gene ambiguous. The clonotype originates from a man aged 30 to 39 who received the YFV17D yellow fever vaccine. This chain's CDR3 is CASSLLLSGHNEQFF. The DNA for the CDR3 is TGTGCCAGCAGCCTTCTTTTGTCCGGCCACAATGAGCAGTTCTTC.